This paragraph reports one T cell receptor (beta chain). Its specificity is not known. A read error is likely here: a far larger clone is one base away. The TCR beta CDR3 region was amplified from genomic DNA, with two rounds of multiplex PCR being used for the amplification. The use of primers specific to each TRBV and TRBJ gene characterized first-round PCR. TCRdb redid the calling of the multiplex PCR reads with MiXCR, one entry per CDR3 protein. The sample yields tens of thousands of distinct CDR3 sequences, around a quarter seen once. The data stem from a study of prognosis after radiotherapy for stage I lung cancer. The wider study: Stage I non-small cell lung cancer patients were enrolled from early 2018 to early 2019. Some 12 patients had adenocarcinoma tumors, while squamous cell carcinoma tumors were found in several. Overall study results and limits: Reportedly, the usage of TRBV and TRBJ genes was not the same in patients with and without metastases. The study left the tumor specificity of the expanded TCR clones undetermined.

The V end was cut by 5 bases, the J end by 5 bases, with 16 bases between. The CDR3 has 15 residues. Germline loops: CDR1 MNHGY, CDR2 SAAAGT. V and J are TRBV6-8 and TRBJ1-5; D is perhaps TRBD1 (6 bases). The receptor comes from a donor of 50 years or more with non-small cell lung cancer. Sequences were derived from PBMCs, sampled before or after stereotactic body radiation therapy (not recorded which). CDR3 residues: CASSTGTYTHQPQHF. CDR3 nucleotides: TGTGCCAGCAGTACCGGGACATACACTCATCAGCCCCAGCATTTT.